Below, 27 T cell receptor beta chains from the same sample are listed, as sequenced in a study of blood T cell repertoires in COVID-19. Generated by immunoSEQ multiplex PCR, the TCRdb table keeps only in-frame clones and is missing some. Among 55,000 to 75,000 clones listed, roughly 86% were seen once. Sequencing was done on a sample of peripheral blood. These receptors all come from a man aged 45-65 years with acute or convalescent COVID-19.

A single count supports this clone. Within the sample, other DNA sequences also encode this same CDR3. The rearrangement uses TRBV19 and TRBJ1-1; 8 bases match TRBD1. V lost 5 bases and J lost 2; bases outside the gene matches: 4. Looked up from germline, CDR1 is LNHDA and CDR2 is SQIVND (reference sequence). This CDR3 is built from 14 residues. DNA for the CDR3: TGTGCCAGTAGTTTAGGACAGGGAAACACTGAAGCTTTCTTT. It is translated as CASSLGQGNTEAFF.

The chain uses TRBV7-9 and TRBJ2-3, with D hard to call. Germline CDR1 SEHNR, CDR2 FQNEAQ (reference sequence). Trimming removed 5 bases at V and 6 bases at J, with 6 bases between. This CDR3 is 11 amino acids long. CDR3: CASSPLDTQYF. The DNA of the CDR3 is TGTGCCAGCAGCCCCCTTGATACGCAGTATTTT.

The chain combines TRBV18 with TRBJ2-3, with 7 nucleotides matching TRBD1. Germline V CDR1 and CDR2: KGHSH, LQKENI. J was trimmed by 1 base and V by 8 bases; bases with no gene match: 6. CDR3 length: 14 amino acids. CDR3 DNA sequence: TGTGCCAGCCAACAGGGGTCCGGCACAGATACGCAGTATTTT. It translates to CASQQGSGTDTQYF.

V usage is TRBV9 and J usage is TRBJ2-7, with 12 bases lining up with TRBD2. The CDR3 totals 15 residues. V dropped 3 bases and J dropped 4; count of bases not matched to a gene: 5. Germline CDR1 reads SGDLS; CDR2 reads YYNGEE. The CDR3 here is CASSALAGGYYEQYF. CDR3 bases: TGTGCCAGCAGCGCGCTAGCGGGAGGGTATTACGAGCAGTACTTC.

CDR3 in DNA: TGTGCCAGCAGCTTAGGTGCTGGGGACAGGGAAAACATTCAGTACTTC. It codes for CASSLGAGDRENIQYF. The rearrangement joins TRBV7-9 to TRBJ2-4; 9 nucleotides align to TRBD1. The CDR3 runs 16 residues. The junction had 6 bases not matched to a gene; V was cut back by 1 base and J by 5 bases. CDR1 is SEHNR, CDR2 FQNEAQ, per germline (reference sequence).

The J gene is TRBJ1-5, the V gene TRBV21-1; whether TRBD1, the table's D call, matches the DNA was not checked. TRBV21-1 is annotated as a pseudogene. This CDR3 has 20 residues. CDR3 in DNA: TGTGCCAGCAGCAAGAACGAGCTACAGGGCCCCCGGGTTGGCAATCAGCCCCAGCATTTT. It is translated as CASSKNELQGPRVGNQPQHF.

The chain recombines TRBV6-5 with TRBJ1-1, with TRBD1 matching over 9 bases. Germline V gene lookup returns CDR1 MNHEY and CDR2 SVGAGI. V gave up 2 bases and J gave up 11 bases; unmatched junction bases: 6. This CDR3 region has 13 residues. As DNA, the CDR3 is TGTGCCAGCAGTTACGAGGGGACAGGGAGGGCTTTCTTT. Residues: CASSYEGTGRAFF.

In DNA, the CDR3 is TGCGCCAGCAGCTTGAGTCTATTATCTAGCACAGATACGCAGTATTTT. It is translated as CASSLSLLSSTDTQYF. This chain joins TRBV5-1 and TRBJ2-3, with D unresolved. This CDR3 region has 16 residues. The V gene's germline CDR1 is SGHRS and CDR2 YFSETQ. Trimming left V 1 base short and J 0 bases short, with 12 bases between.

The V call is TRBV3-1 (or the pseudogene TRBV3-2), the J call TRBJ2-2, with TRBD2 identical over 9 bases. The ends lost 4 bases at V and 7 bases at J; junction bases unmatched: 19. The CDR3 is made up of 19 amino acids. Germline loops: CDR1 LGHDT, CDR2 YNNKEL (reference sequence). The CDR3 coding sequence is TGTGCCAGCAGCCCGATCTTCCGGTCGGGACTAGCTGTGGTCGGGGAGCTGTTTTTT. Encoded protein: CASSPIFRSGLAVVGELFF.

This chain links TRBV5-1 with TRBJ2-1; D is possibly TRBD2 (6 bases). Germline V lookup: CDR1 SGHRS, CDR2 YFSETQ. The CDR3 loop spans 16 amino acids. V was clipped by 4 bases and J by 2 bases, with 16 bases between them. The CDR3 region is CASSLYRDFTYNEQFF. CDR3 sequence (DNA): TGCGCCAGCAGCCTATACCGGGACTTTACCTACAATGAGCAGTTCTTC.

The chain has TRBV24-1 and TRBJ1-5; D is unresolved. V was pared by 3 bases and J by 5 bases, with 4 bases between. The CDR3 length is 12 residues. Per the germline V gene, CDR1 is KGHDR and CDR2 is SFDVKD. The chain's CDR3 is CATSDADQPQHF. In DNA form, the CDR3 reads TGTGCCACCAGTGATGCGGATCAGCCCCAGCATTTT.

The chain has TRBV6-6 and TRBJ1-1, with unresolved D. There are 13 residues in the CDR3. V was clipped by 6 bases and J by 5 bases, with 13 bases between them. In germline, CDR1 is MNHNY, CDR2 SVGAGI (reference sequence). CDR3 region: CASSPIGGTEAFF. The CDR3 DNA is TGTGCCAGCAGCCCCATCGGAGGGACTGAAGCTTTCTTT.

The chain employs TRBV7-6 and TRBJ1-5; TRBD1 agrees at 9 bases. Trimming at V came to 2 bases and at J to 4 bases, leaving 3 bases not matched to a gene. Per germline, CDR1 SGHVS and CDR2 FNYEAQ. The CDR3 sequence is 15 residues long. CDR3 nucleotides: TGTGCCAGCAGCTTATACAGGGGGCGAAATCAGCCCCAGCATTTT. As protein: CASSLYRGRNQPQHF.

The chain combines TRBV7-9 with TRBJ2-3; 8 nucleotides match TRBD1. The V gene end was trimmed by 8 bases and the J gene end by 2 bases; junction bases not matched to a gene: 9. In germline, CDR1 is SEHNR, CDR2 FQNEAQ (reference sequence). This CDR3 has 15 residues. Here the CDR3 DNA reads TGTGCCAGCGGTTATGACAGGGGAAACACAGATACGCAGTATTTT. Translating it yields CASGYDRGNTDTQYF.

The chain carries TRBV9 and TRBJ2-1, with 9 bases aligning to TRBD2. The CDR3 is made up of 14 amino acids. Germline CDR1 and CDR2: SGDLS and YYNGEE. The V gene end was trimmed by 4 bases and the J gene end by 8 bases; junction bases not matched to a gene: 7. CDR3 nucleotides: TGTGCCAGCAGCCCCGGGACTAGCTCCGATGAGCAGTTCTTC. This translates into CASSPGTSSDEQFF. Complete variable domain (other parts from reference TRBV9 and TRBJ2-1): DSGVTQTPKHLITATGQRVTLRCSPRSGDLSVYWYQQSLDQGLQFLIQYYNGEERAKGNILERFSAQQFPDLHSELNLSSLELGDSALYFCASSPGTSSDEQFFGPGTRLTVL.

The chain uses TRBV4-2 and TRBJ2-4; 9 bases align to TRBD2. The CDR3 totals 15 residues. Germline V CDR1 and CDR2: LGHNA, YNFKEQ. The ends lost 2 bases at V and 8 bases at J; junction bases unmatched: 7. CDR3 region: CASSQPGSGSDIQYF. The CDR3 region has the DNA TGTGCCAGCAGCCAACCGGGTAGCGGGAGTGACATTCAGTACTTC.

V gene TRBV4-2 combines with J gene TRBJ2-6; 8 bases fit TRBD1. The CDR3 sequence is 19 residues long. Germline trimming cut 2 bases from V and 1 base from J; bases unmatched to any gene: 10. Germline CDR1 and CDR2: LGHNA and YNFKEQ. DNA of the CDR3: TGTGCCAGCAGCCAATCCCTGACAGGGGTTGGTTCTGGGGCCAACGTCCTGACTTTC. It specifies CASSQSLTGVGSGANVLTF.

In DNA, the CDR3 is TGTGCCAGTAGCCCACGAGGACAGGGGGTTGAAAAACTGTTTTTT. Protein sequence: CASSPRGQGVEKLFF. The chain has TRBV19 and TRBJ1-4; 10 bases are a match to TRBD1. Germline V lookup: CDR1 LNHDA, CDR2 SQIVND (reference sequence). The CDR3 loop spans 15 amino acids. Trimming took 6 bases from V and 7 from J; bases not matched to a gene: 8.

This clone was seen only a few times. This chain links TRBV27 with TRBJ2-5, with D perhaps TRBD2 (5 bases). This CDR3 region has 15 residues. The V gene lost 5 bases and the J gene lost 5 bases, with 18 bases spanning the gap. Germline CDR1 and CDR2: MNHEY and SMNVEV (reference sequence). CDR3 bases: TGTGCCAGCAGTCCCGGACTTTCCAGAGAGGAGACCCAGTACTTC. Translated, it gives CASSPGLSREETQYF.

The chain has TRBV19 and TRBJ2-1, with 8 bases identical to TRBD2. The ends lost 6 bases at V and 2 bases at J; junction bases unmatched: 6. This CDR3 contains 15 residues. Germline V gives CDR1 LNHDA, CDR2 SQIVND (reference sequence). The CDR3 DNA reads TGTGCCAGTAGCCTGAGCGGGGGCACCTACAATGAGCAGTTCTTC. Its protein is CASSLSGGTYNEQFF. Full variable domain (missing parts from reference TRBV19 and TRBJ2-1): DGGITQSPKYLFRKEGQNVTLSCEQNLNHDAMYWYRQDPGQGLRLIYYSQIVNDFQKGDIAEGYSVSREKKESFPLTVTSAQKNPTAFYLCASSLSGGTYNEQFFGPGTRLTVL.

The CDR3 here is CASSLVPRDTINEQFF. As DNA, the CDR3 is TGTGCCAGCAGCTTGGTCCCCAGGGACACAATCAATGAGCAGTTCTTC. V and J are TRBV5-4 and TRBJ2-1; maybe TRBD1 (6 bases). Germline V gene data show CDR1 as SGHNT and CDR2 as YYREEE (reference sequence). Deletions cut 0 bases from V and 6 bases from J, with 16 bases between. The CDR3 length is 16 residues.

The chain links TRBV27 to TRBJ2-7; D call uncertain. CDR1 and CDR2 (germline): MNHEY, SMNVEV (reference sequence). There are 13 residues in the CDR3. Trimming cost V 6 bases and J 3 bases, with 12 bases left between them. DNA of the CDR3: TGTGCCAGCAGCTCCACCCTAGGCTACGAGCAGTACTTC. Protein: CASSSTLGYEQYF.

The chain has TRBV29-1 and TRBJ1-4, with D possibly matching TRBD1 (5 bases). The CDR3 has 14 amino acids. V was trimmed by 4 bases and J by 10 bases, leaving 19 bases between them. Germline assignment: CDR1 SQVTM and CDR2 ANQGSEA. The CDR3 is CSVVVAGRGGKLFF. The CDR3 DNA follows: TGCAGCGTTGTCGTGGCGGGGAGGGGCGGAAAACTGTTTTTT.

This clone has just one count. The rearrangement uses TRBV5-1 and TRBJ2-1, with TRBD2 matching over 11 bases. J was trimmed by 6 bases and V by 5 bases; bases with no gene match: 7. Germline V gene sequence: CDR1 SGHRS, CDR2 YFSETQ. CDR3 size: 15 residues. The CDR3: CASSPGTSGSNEQFF. CDR3 in DNA: TGCGCCAGCAGTCCCGGGACTAGCGGCTCCAATGAGCAGTTCTTC.

This clone was seen a few times. This chain connects TRBV12-3 or TRBV12-4 to TRBJ1-1, with 7 bases that match TRBD1. V gave up 8 bases and J gave up 10 bases; unmatched junction bases: 13. The CDR3 extends over 13 amino acids. The CDR3 is CASPQLTGPVAFF. As DNA, the CDR3 is TGTGCCAGCCCCCAACTGACAGGGCCGGTAGCTTTCTTT.

The chain employs TRBV6-5 and TRBJ1-1; D not certain. There are 14 residues in the CDR3. Trimming stripped 6 bases from V and 1 base from J, with 12 bases between. Germline values: CDR1 MNHEY, CDR2 SVGAGI. The chain's CDR3 is CASSPETGNTEAFF. CDR3 coding DNA: TGTGCCAGCAGCCCCGAAACGGGGAACACTGAAGCTTTCTTT.

This rearrangement joins TRBV18 to TRBJ2-1, with 10 bases lining up with TRBD2. This CDR3 region has 15 residues. Germline V gives CDR1 KGHSH, CDR2 LQKENI. Trimming at V came to 2 bases and at J to 9 bases, leaving 7 bases not matched to a gene. CDR3 in amino acids: CASSPKSGGAAEQFF. The CDR3 bases are TGTGCCAGCTCACCAAAAAGCGGGGGGGCCGCTGAGCAGTTCTTC.